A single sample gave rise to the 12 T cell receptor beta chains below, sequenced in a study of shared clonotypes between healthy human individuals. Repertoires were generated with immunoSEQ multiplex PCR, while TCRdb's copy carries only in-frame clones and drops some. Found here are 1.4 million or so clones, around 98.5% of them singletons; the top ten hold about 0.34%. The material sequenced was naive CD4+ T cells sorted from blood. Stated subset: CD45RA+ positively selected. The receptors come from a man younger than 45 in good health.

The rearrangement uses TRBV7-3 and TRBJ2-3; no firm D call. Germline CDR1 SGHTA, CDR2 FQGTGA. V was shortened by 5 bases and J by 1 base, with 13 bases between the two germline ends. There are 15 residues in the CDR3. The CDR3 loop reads CASSPIGSGTDTQYF. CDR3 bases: TGTGCCAGCAGCCCGATAGGGTCGGGCACAGATACGCAGTATTTT.

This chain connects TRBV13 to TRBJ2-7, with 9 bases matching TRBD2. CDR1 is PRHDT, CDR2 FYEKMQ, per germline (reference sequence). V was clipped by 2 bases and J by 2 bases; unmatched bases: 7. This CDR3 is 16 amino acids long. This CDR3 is CASSLRREGTTYEQYF. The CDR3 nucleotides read TGTGCCAGCAGCTTAAGGCGGGAGGGGACTACCTACGAGCAGTACTTC.

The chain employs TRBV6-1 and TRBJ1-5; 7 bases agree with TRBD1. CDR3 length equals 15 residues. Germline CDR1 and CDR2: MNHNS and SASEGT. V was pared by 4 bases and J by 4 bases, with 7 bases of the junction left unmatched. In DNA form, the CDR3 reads TGTGCCAGCAGTGTGGACAGGATTAGGAATCAGCCCCAGCATTTT. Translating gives CASSVDRIRNQPQHF.

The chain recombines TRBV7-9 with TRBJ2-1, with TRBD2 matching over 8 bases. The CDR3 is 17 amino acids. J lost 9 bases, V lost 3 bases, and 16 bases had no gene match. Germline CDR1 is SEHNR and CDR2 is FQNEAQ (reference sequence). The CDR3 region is CASSFGGGRLTRVEQFF. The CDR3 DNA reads TGTGCCAGCAGCTTTGGAGGCGGGAGGTTAACCCGAGTTGAGCAGTTCTTC. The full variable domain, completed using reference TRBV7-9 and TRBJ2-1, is DTGVSQNPRHKITKRGQNVTFRCDPISEHNRLYWYRQTLGQGPEFLTYFQNEAQLEKSRLLSDRFSAERPKGSFSTLEIQRTEQGDSAMYLCASSFGGGRLTRVEQFFGPGTRLTVL.

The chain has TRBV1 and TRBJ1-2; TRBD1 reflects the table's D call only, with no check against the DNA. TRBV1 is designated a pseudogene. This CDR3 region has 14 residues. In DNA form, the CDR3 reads TGCACCAGCAGCCAAGTAGTCAGGGGACAGGGCTACACCTTC. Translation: CTSSQVVRGQGYTF.

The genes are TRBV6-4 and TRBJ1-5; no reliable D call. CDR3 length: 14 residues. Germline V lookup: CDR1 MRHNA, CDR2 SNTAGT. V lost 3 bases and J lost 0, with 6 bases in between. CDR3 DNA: TGTGCCAGCAGTGAGTCCAGTAGCAATCAGCCCCAGCATTTT. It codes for CASSESSSNQPQHF.

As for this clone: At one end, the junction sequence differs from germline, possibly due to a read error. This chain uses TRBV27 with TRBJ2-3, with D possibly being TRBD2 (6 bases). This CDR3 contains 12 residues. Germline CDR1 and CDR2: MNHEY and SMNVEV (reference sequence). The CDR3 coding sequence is TGTGCCAGTAGTTCCTCGGGGGTCCCAGGGTATTTT. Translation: CASSSSGVPGYF.

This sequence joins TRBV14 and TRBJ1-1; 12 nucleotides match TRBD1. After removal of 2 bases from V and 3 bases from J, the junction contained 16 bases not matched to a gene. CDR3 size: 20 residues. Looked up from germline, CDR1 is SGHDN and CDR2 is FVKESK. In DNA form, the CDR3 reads TGTGCCAGCAGCCAACACATATCCGGGACAGGGGGCATGTCTCACACTGAAGCTTTCTTT. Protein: CASSQHISGTGGMSHTEAFF.

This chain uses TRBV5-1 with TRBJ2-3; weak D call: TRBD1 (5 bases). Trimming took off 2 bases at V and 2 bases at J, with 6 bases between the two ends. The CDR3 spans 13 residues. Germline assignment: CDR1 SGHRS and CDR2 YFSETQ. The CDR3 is CASSFRATDTQYF. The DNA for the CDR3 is TGCGCCAGCAGCTTCAGGGCCACAGATACGCAGTATTTT.

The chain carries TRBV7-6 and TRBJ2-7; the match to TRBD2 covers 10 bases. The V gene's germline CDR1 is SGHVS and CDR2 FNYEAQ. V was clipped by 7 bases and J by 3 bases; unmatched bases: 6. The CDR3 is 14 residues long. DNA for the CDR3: TGTGCCAGCAAGAGGACTAGCGGTCTCTACGAGCAGTACTTC. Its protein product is CASKRTSGLYEQYF.

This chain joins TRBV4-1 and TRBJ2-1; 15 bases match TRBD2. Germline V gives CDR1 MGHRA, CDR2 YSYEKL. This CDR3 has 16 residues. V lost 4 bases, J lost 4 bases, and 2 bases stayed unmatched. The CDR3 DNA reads TGCGCCAGCAGCCTGGGGACTAGCGGGAGGTACAATGAGCAGTTCTTC. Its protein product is CASSLGTSGRYNEQFF.

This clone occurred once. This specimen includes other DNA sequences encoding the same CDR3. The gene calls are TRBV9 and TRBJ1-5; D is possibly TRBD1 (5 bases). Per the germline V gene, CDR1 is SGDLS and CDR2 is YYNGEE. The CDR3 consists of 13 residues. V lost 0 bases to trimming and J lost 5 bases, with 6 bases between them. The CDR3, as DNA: TGTGCCAGCAGCGTAGGCAGGGATCAGCCCCAGCATTTT. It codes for CASSVGRDQPQHF.